This TCR beta chain is drawn from a study of tissue T cells after allogeneic stem cell transplantation. Losses at the gene ends were 8 bases for V and 6 bases for J; bases not matched to a gene: 6. Looked up from germline, CDR1 is MNHEY and CDR2 is SVGAGI. The CDR3 has 14 residues. The data were produced by immunoSEQ multiplex PCR, yet TCRdb's version contains in-frame clones alone and is incomplete. This sample has 25,000 to 30,000 clones, with roughly nine tenths found just once. V and J are TRBV6-5 and TRBJ1-4; 10 positions agree with TRBD1. The sequence derives from a male donor aged 60 or over who later had graft-versus-host disease after an allogeneic stem cell transplant. The sample was blood, taken before transplantation. The CDR3 reads CASGSGTGDEKLFF. CDR3 bases: TGTGCCAGCGGATCCGGGACAGGGGATGAAAAACTGTTTTTT.